This T cell receptor beta chain was recovered during a study of blood T cell repertoires in COVID-19. Study background: Sites in the United States, Italy and Spain provided acute and convalescent COVID-19 samples. The analysed material was cDNA or gDNA that came from T cells, B-cell-depleted T cells, or PBMCs.

As handled by the study authors: Estimation of nucleated cell counts relied on the amplification of reference gene primers. Here immunoSEQ multiplex PCR was the method, and the copy in TCRdb shows in-frame clones only, minus some. V and J calls and clone size follow that table, whereas D and trimming were derived from the DNA. The data show approximately 89,000 clones, 75% to 85% seen once. The germline gives CDR1 DFQATT, CDR2 SNEGSKA (reference sequence). The CDR3 covers 16 residues. V was clipped by 3 bases and J by 0 bases; unmatched bases: 5. The chain joins TRBV20-1 to TRBJ2-7, with 13 bases that match TRBD2. This TCR was recovered from a human donor in a cohort sampled during active COVID-19. Sequences were obtained from peripheral blood. The CDR3 sequence is CSASTTSGGFSYEQYF. In DNA, the CDR3 is TGCAGTGCTAGTACGACTAGCGGGGGGTTCTCCTACGAGCAGTACTTC.